This TCR beta chain emerged from a study of cytotoxic CD8 clonotypes in ibrutinib-treated CLL. Study-level information: The group held under twelve relapsed/refractory and about 15 treatment-naive patients, with some 17 IGHV unmutated.

Target depth was 1 in 200,000 to 1 in 1 million T cells, about 10x per clonotype. Generated by immunoSEQ multiplex PCR, the TCRdb table keeps only in-frame clones and is missing some. The repertoire has some 200,000 clones, about 72% of them found once; the top ten carry around an eighth. Per germline, CDR1 SGHNT and CDR2 YYREEE (reference sequence). This CDR3 region has 15 residues. J gave up 9 bases and V 0 bases, and 6 bases lay outside the gene matches. The table lists this clone with a count of one. The source material was PBMCs, sampled after 24 months of ibrutinib treatment. The clonotype originates from a human donor with chronic lymphocytic leukemia. The gene calls are TRBV5-4 and TRBJ2-1; 10 bases match TRBD2. CDR3 loop: CASSLDLAGEFEQFF. CDR3 sequence (DNA): TGTGCCAGCAGCTTGGACCTAGCGGGAGAATTTGAGCAGTTCTTC.